Presented here are 16 T cell receptor beta chains from one specimen sequenced in a study of blood T cells in healthy people across ages. It was with a sample-barcoded 5' primer and a J-beta primer mix that a second PCR of about 6 to 12 cycles was run. TCRdb reanalysed the 5' RACE reads using MiXCR and keeps one entry per CDR3 protein. Here the sample spans 600,000 to 800,000 distinct CDR3 sequences, over 40% being singletons. The sample comprised blood. The receptor set was obtained from an elderly woman in good health.

This clonotype was observed at least ten times. The genes are TRBV7-9 and TRBJ2-4; TRBD1 matches at 8 bases. Germline V gene lookup returns CDR1 SEHNR and CDR2 FQNEAQ (reference sequence). V dropped 4 bases and J dropped 1; count of bases not matched to a gene: 0. The CDR3 sequence is 14 residues long. This CDR3 reads CASSWTGAKNIQYF. The CDR3 DNA follows: TGTGCCAGCAGCTGGACAGGGGCCAAAAACATTCAGTACTTC. The whole variable domain, filled in from reference TRBV7-9 and TRBJ2-4, reads DTGVSQNPRHKITKRGQNVTFRCDPISEHNRLYWYRQTLGQGPEFLTYFQNEAQLEKSRLLSDRFSAERPKGSFSTLEIQRTEQGDSAMYLCASSWTGAKNIQYFGAGTRLSVL.

Regarding this clonotype: A much larger clone lies one base from this, so it may be a read error. The V and J genes are TRBV28 and TRBJ2-1; D may match TRBD1 or TRBD2 (5 bases each). CDR1 is MDHEN, CDR2 SYDVKM, per germline. This CDR3 spans 18 amino acids. CDR3 sequence: CASSPLRWAAGTYSEQFF. The CDR3 nucleotides are TGTGCCAGCAGTCCCCTAAGATGGGCCGCCGGGACCTACAGTGAGCAGTTCTTC.

The rearrangement joins TRBV2 to TRBJ2-2; no firm D call. Germline V gene sequence: CDR1 SNHLY, CDR2 FYNNEI. The CDR3 extends over 14 amino acids. Trimming took off 5 bases at V and 8 bases at J, with 15 bases between the two ends. The DNA of the CDR3 is TGTGCCAGCAGTTTGGGCGGCCTTTGGGGGGAGCTGTTTTTT. Amino acid sequence: CASSLGGLWGELFF.

Of note for this clonotype: One base away lies a much larger clone, so this may be a sequencing read error. The V and J genes are TRBV7-9 and TRBJ2-3, with D maybe TRBD2 (6 bases). The germline V gene encodes CDR1 SEHNR and CDR2 FQNEAQ (reference sequence). The CDR3 has 16 residues. The CDR3: CTSSLVTAGPTDTQYF. In DNA form, the CDR3 reads TGTACCAGCAGCTTAGTTACGGCGGGGCCCACAGATACGCAGTATTTT.

This clonotype was found a few times. It may be a read error: a sequence one base away is much more abundant. The chain uses TRBV29-1 and TRBJ2-1; D tentatively fits TRBD1 or TRBD2 (5 bases each). The J call may be mistaken, given a closer DNA end match to TRBJ2-7. CDR1 is SQVTM, CDR2 ANQGSEA, per germline. The CDR3 contains 13 residues. In DNA, the CDR3 is TGCAGTCAGGCCGGGGCGGGTTACAATGAGCAGTACTTC. It specifies CSQAGAGYNEQYF.

This clonotype was detected many times. The gene calls are TRBV12-3 or TRBV12-4 and TRBJ2-7, with D maybe TRBD2 (7 bases). The V end lost 3 bases, the J end lost 2 bases, and 14 bases lay between the germline ends. The CDR3 has 15 amino acids. In nucleotides, the CDR3 is TGTGCCAGCAGTTTCGGGGGGCTAATCCCCTACGAGCAGTACTTC. This gives the protein CASSFGGLIPYEQYF.

The V call is TRBV18, the J call TRBJ2-5; TRBD2 matches at 7 bases. Germline values: CDR1 KGHSH, CDR2 LQKENI. The CDR3 totals 16 residues. The V segment lost 3 bases and the J segment 1 base; nucleotides outside the gene matches: 8. This chain's CDR3 is CASSPPVRGIQETQYF. CDR3 DNA: TGTGCCAGCTCACCTCCGGTGCGGGGGATCCAAGAGACCCAGTACTTC.

Worth noting for this clonotype: It may be a read error: a sequence one base away is much more abundant. The CDR3 region has the DNA TGCGCCAGCCAGAATAGGAGACAGGGGGTTCAAGAGACCCAGTACTTC. Amino acids: CASQNRRQGVQETQYF. The chain employs TRBV5-1 and TRBJ2-5; 9 bases map to TRBD1. The germline CDR1 and CDR2 sequences are SGHRS and YFSETQ. The CDR3 totals 16 residues. V lost 7 bases and J lost 2; bases outside the gene matches: 12.

This clonotype was detected many times. The CDR3 bases are TGTGCCAGCAGCGTAGTGGGGGCGGCAGATACGCAGTATTTT. Its translation: CASSVVGAADTQYF. V usage is TRBV9 and J usage is TRBJ2-3, with TRBD1 as a possible D gene (6 bases). V was cut by 0 bases and J by 4 bases, with 9 bases left in between. The CDR3 length is 14 residues. Per germline, CDR1 SGDLS and CDR2 YYNGEE.

This clonotype was seen many times. The CDR3 DNA sequence: TGTGCCAGCAGCTTTTCACAGTACGAGCAGTACTTC. Translation gives CASSFSQYEQYF. The chain has TRBV5-6 and TRBJ2-7; D remains ambiguous. CDR1 is SGHDT, CDR2 YYEEEE, per germline. CDR3 length: 12 residues. The ends were cut back, 2 bases at V and 4 bases at J, with 7 bases in the middle.

For this clonotype: A read error may be the cause here, since a much bigger clone is one base away. The chain uses TRBV20-1 and TRBJ2-3; D ambiguous. Trimming pared 0 bases from V and 5 bases from J, leaving 21 bases between. The CDR3 has 17 residues. Per the germline V gene, CDR1 is DFQATT and CDR2 is SNEGSKA (reference sequence). The CDR3 DNA reads TGCAGTGCTAGAGATAATAGGGCGAGGTCCACGGAAGATACGCAGTATTTT. This gives the protein CSARDNRARSTEDTQYF.

The chain carries TRBV29-1 and TRBJ2-2, with D possibly matching TRBD1 (5 bases). Per the germline V gene, CDR1 is SQVTM and CDR2 is ANQGSEA. Trimming took off 6 bases at V and 3 bases at J, with 20 bases between the two ends. The CDR3 extends over 16 amino acids. In DNA form, the CDR3 reads TGCAGCGTCGCCCGTGGGTTAGGGGCAGACACCGGGGAGCTGTTTTTT. Translating gives CSVARGLGADTGELFF.

As concerns this clonotype: A much larger clone differs from this one at a single base, so this may be a read error. The chain is built from TRBV7-9 and TRBJ2-3; D perhaps matches TRBD2 (6 bases). The CDR3 sequence is 14 residues long. Germline values: CDR1 SEHNR, CDR2 FQNEAQ (reference sequence). The V gene lost 5 bases and the J gene lost 9 bases, with 18 bases spanning the gap. The CDR3 loop is CASSGWGVIETQYF. The CDR3 nucleotides read TGTGCCAGCAGCGGATGGGGGGTGATAGAGACGCAGTATTTT.

As for this clonotype: This could be a read error, since a much larger clone is one nucleotide away. The rearrangement joins TRBV7-9 to TRBJ1-5; D unresolved. The germline CDR1 and CDR2 sequences are SEHNR and FQNEAQ (reference sequence). The CDR3 has 14 residues. V was cut by 5 bases and J by 5 bases, with 13 bases left in between. The CDR3 sequence: CASSVGGRYQPQHF. Here the CDR3 DNA reads TGTGCCAGCAGCGTAGGAGGGAGGTATCAGCCCCAGCATTTT.

This chain links TRBV12-3 or TRBV12-4 with TRBJ2-5; D gene uncertain. The CDR3 contains 15 residues. Deletions cut 6 bases from V and 11 bases from J, with 25 bases between. The CDR3 nucleotides read TGTGCCAGCAGCCCAGCTCAGTTCTACGGCAATGAGCAGTACTTC. Translating gives CASSPAQFYGNEQYF.

The chain couples TRBV6-2 or TRBV6-3 to TRBJ2-5; D gene ambiguous. The J call may be faulty, since TRBJ2-7 better matches the DNA end. This CDR3 is 13 amino acids long. Per the germline V gene, CDR1 is MNHEY and CDR2 is SVGEGT. CDR3 protein: CASNRATLSEQYF. In DNA, the CDR3 is TGTGCCAGCAATCGGGCAACGTTATCCGAGCAGTACTTC.